The clone carrying this TCR beta chain was counted a few times. Its antigen is undetermined. Donors likely had unrecorded immune exposures despite being nominally healthy when sampled. The sample is drawn from a study of cytomegalovirus exposure and HLA in healthy donors. Study findings and constraints: A later analysis linked a missense DCLRE1C variant to TCR beta V- and J-gene trimming. Prior analysis indicated that the majority of TCR beta V segments exhibited productivity approximately 90% or approximately 30% of the time.

CDR1 SGHTA and CDR2 FQGTGA come from the germline V gene. This CDR3 has 14 amino acids. V was clipped by 2 bases and J by 10 bases, with 12 bases between them. Both 60 Vbeta primers and 13 Jbeta primers went into the PCR. Original processing notes: In a later analysis, the count reached 74 million or so unique TCR beta chains, with around 10 million shared. Sequencing used immunoSEQ multiplex PCR; TCRdb keeps in-frame clones, though not all of them. V and J calls and clone size are copied from that table; D and trimming were computed from the DNA. The table records approximately 93,000 clones, approximately 60% of them present only once.

The sequenced material came from PBMCs. The genes are TRBV7-3 and TRBJ1-6, with a tentative D call TRBD1 (5 bases). The clonotype was recovered from a boy under 18 in good health and CMV-seropositive. CDR3 DNA sequence: TGTGCCAGCAGCTTACAGGGTGTGGGCTCACCCCTCCACTTT. Translated: CASSLQGVGSPLHF.